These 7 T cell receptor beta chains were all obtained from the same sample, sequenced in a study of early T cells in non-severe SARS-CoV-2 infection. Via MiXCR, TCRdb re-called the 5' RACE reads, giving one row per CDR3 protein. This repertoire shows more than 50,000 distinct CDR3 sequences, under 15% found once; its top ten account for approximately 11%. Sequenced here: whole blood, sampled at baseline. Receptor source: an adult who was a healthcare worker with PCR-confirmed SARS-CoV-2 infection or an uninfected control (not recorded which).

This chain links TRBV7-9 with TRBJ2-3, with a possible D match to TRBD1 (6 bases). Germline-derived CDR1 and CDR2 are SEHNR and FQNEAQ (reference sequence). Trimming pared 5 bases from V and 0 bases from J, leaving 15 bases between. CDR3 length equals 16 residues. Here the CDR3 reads CASSRDKFTSTDTQYF. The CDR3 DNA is TGTGCCAGCAGCAGGGACAAATTCACTAGCACAGATACGCAGTATTTT. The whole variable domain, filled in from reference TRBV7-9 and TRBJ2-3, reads DTGVSQNPRHKITKRGQNVTFRCDPISEHNRLYWYRQTLGQGPEFLTYFQNEAQLEKSRLLSDRFSAERPKGSFSTLEIQRTEQGDSAMYLCASSRDKFTSTDTQYFGPGTRLTVL.

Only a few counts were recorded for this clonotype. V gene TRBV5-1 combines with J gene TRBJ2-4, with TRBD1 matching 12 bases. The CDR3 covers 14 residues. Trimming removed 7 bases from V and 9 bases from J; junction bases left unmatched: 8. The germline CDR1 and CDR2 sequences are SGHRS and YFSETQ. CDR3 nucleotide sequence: TGCGCCAGCCAGTCCGGGACAGGGGGCCTCATTCAGTACTTC. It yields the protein CASQSGTGGLIQYF. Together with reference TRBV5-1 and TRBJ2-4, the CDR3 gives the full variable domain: KAGVTQTPRYLIKTRGQQVTLSCSPISGHRSVSWYQQTPGQGLQFLFEYFSETQRNKGNFPGRFSGRQFSNSRSEMNVSTLELGDSALYLCASQSGTGGLIQYFGAGTRLSVL.

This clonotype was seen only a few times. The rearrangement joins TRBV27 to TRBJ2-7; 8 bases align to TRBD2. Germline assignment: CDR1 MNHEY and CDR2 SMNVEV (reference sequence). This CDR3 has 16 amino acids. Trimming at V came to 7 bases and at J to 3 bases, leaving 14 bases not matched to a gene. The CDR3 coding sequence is TGTGCCAGCACTCCGACCCAGGGACTAGTTGGCTACGAGCAGTACTTC. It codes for CASTPTQGLVGYEQYF.

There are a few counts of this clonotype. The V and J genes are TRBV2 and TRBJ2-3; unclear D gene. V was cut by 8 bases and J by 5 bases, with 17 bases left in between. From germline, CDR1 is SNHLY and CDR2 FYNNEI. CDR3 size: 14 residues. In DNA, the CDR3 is TGTGCCAGCCGTAGCCCGGTAAAGGGAGATACGCAGTATTTT. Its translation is CASRSPVKGDTQYF.

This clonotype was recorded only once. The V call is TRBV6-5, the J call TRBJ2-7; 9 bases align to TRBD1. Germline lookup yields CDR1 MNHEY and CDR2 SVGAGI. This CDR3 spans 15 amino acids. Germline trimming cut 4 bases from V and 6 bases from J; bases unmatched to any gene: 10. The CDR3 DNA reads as TGTGCCAGCAGTTCAGCCCCGGGACAGGGATCCGAGCAGTACTTC. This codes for CASSSAPGQGSEQYF.

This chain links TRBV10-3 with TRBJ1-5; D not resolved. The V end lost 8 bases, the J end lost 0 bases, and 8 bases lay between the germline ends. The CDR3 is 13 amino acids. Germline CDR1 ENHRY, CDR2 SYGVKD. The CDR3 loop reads CAIGIDSNQPQHF. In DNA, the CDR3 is TGTGCCATCGGTATCGATAGCAATCAGCCCCAGCATTTT.

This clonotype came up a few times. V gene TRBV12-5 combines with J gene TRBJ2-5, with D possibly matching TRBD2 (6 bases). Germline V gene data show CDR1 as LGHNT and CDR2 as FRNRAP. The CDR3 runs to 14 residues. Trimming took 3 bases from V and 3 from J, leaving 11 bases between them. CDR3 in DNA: TGTGCTAGTGGTTTAGGAGGGTCGGAAGAGACCCAGTACTTC. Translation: CASGLGGSEETQYF.